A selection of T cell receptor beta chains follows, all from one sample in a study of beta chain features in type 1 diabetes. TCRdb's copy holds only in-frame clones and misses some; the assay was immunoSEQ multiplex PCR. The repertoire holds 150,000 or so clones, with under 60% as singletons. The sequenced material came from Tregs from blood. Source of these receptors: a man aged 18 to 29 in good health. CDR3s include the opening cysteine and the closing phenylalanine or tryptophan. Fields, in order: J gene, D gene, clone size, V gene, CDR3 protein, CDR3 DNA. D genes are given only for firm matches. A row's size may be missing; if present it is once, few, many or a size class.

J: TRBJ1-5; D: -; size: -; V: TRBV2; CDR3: CASRGGGYQPQHF; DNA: TGTGCCAGCAGAGGGGGGGGATATCAGCCCCAGCATTTT
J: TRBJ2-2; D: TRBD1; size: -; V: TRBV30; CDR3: CAWSRTGLTGELFF; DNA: TGTGCCTGGAGTAGGACAGGGCTCACCGGGGAGCTGTTTTTT
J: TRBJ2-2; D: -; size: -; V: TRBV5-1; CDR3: CASSLRAGGYTGELFF; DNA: TGCGCCAGCAGCTTGAGGGCGGGCGGATATACCGGGGAGCTGTTTTTT
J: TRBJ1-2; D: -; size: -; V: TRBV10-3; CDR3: CAISESMAGDGYTF; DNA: TGTGCCATCAGTGAGTCGATGGCAGGGGATGGCTACACCTTC
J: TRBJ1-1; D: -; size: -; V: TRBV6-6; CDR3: CASSSPPGGAEAFF; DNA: TGTGCCAGCAGTAGCCCCCCGGGGGGCGCTGAAGCTTTCTTT
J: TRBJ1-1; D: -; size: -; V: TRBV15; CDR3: CATSKTVMNTEAFF; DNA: TGTGCCACCAGCAAGACAGTAATGAACACTGAAGCTTTCTTT
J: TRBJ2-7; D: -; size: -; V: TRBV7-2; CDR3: CASSLGIGAYEQYF; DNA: TGTGCCAGCAGCTTAGGCATCGGGGCCTACGAGCAGTACTTC
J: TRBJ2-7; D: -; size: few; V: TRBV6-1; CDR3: CASQIRDNYEQYF; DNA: TGTGCCAGCCAGATCCGGGACAACTACGAGCAGTACTTC
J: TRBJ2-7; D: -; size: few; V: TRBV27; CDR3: CASRRRVRVYEQYF; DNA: TGTGCCAGCAGGAGGAGGGTTCGGGTCTACGAGCAGTACTTC
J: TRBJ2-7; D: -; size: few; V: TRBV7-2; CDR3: CASSLVDASYEQYF; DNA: TGTGCCAGCAGCTTAGTTGATGCGAGCTACGAGCAGTACTTC
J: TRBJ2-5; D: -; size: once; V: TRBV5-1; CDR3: CASSLVFGTRIQETQYF; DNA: TGCGCCAGCAGCTTGGTTTTCGGGACAAGAATTCAAGAGACCCAGTACTTC